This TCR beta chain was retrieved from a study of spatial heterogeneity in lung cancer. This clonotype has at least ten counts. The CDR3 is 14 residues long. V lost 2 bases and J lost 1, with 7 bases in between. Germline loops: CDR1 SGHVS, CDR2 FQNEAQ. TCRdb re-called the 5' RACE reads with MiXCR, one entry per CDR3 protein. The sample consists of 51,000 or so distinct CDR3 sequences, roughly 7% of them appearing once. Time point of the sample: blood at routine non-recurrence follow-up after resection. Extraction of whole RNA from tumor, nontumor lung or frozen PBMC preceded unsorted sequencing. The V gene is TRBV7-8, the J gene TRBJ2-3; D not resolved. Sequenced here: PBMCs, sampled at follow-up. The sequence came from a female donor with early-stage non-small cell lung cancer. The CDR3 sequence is CASSLSRRTDTQYF. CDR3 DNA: TGTGCCAGCAGCTTATCCAGACGCACAGATACGCAGTATTTT.